The T cell receptor beta chain under discussion was sequenced for a study of Ad26.COV2.S vaccination and SARS-CoV-2 variants. Study overall: Of the COV1001 trial arms, the Ad26.COV2.S arm included the donor. Donor got 5x10^10 or 1x10^11 viral particles of Ad26.COV2.S. Study-level points and caveats: Total T cell responses, in the TCR breadth and depth analyses, may have been underestimated. Breadth of non-spike TCRs did not differ between vaccinees and placebo recipients.

Trimming shortened V by 5 bases and J by 0 bases, and 13 bases separated the two germline ends. The CDR3 runs 15 residues. Germline CDR1 is KGHSH and CDR2 is LQKENI. Specified treatment: around 19 received Ad26.COV2.S at low or high dose, single or two shots; five or six received placebo; per-sample allocation not given. Specimen acquisition occurred on day 63 following the initial vaccine or placebo injection. Libraries were prepared by immunoSEQ multiplex PCR; TCRdb keeps only in-frame clonotypes and omits some of them. The sample has about 680,000 clones, 80% to 90% seen once. This clone was recorded only once. No antigen is known for it.

The source was peripheral blood, collected in a trial of Ad26.COV2.S vaccine versus placebo. This chain uses TRBV18 with TRBJ2-5; D is perhaps TRBD1 (6 bases). This clonotype originated in a person aged 18 to 65 who received the Ad26.COV2.S COVID-19 vaccine or a placebo. The CDR3 region has the DNA TGTGCCAGCTCAGACAGGAGAGCGTACCAAGAGACCCAGTACTTC. Protein: CASSDRRAYQETQYF.